The 9 T cell receptor beta chains in this list originate from one sample, sequenced in a study of T cells in Graves' hyperthyroidism and ophthalmopathy (dated by TCRdb to about 2019). Library method: multiplex PCR. Sequencing used an Illumina HiSeq 2000. Amplification of TCR beta CDR3 regions was carried out from RNA transcripts. A first-round RT-PCR of the TCR CDR3 used the HTBI primer set with the Qiagen OneStep RT-PCR kit. The raw public reads went through TCRdb reprocessing: fastp at Q25, MiXCR clone calling, in-frame beta chains kept. Here each entry gathers all rows of one CDR3 protein and keeps the most common genes and DNA. The sample table holds about 360,000 distinct CDR3 sequences, of which roughly 13% were seen once. Under 25% of the sample is taken by the ten largest. Sequenced: blood. Source of these receptors: a man aged 25-45 years with Graves' hyperthyroidism that later progressed to Graves' ophthalmopathy.

There are many counts of this clonotype. The rearrangement uses TRBV20-1 and TRBJ2-3; 9 bases line up with TRBD1. Germline V lookup: CDR1 DFQATT, CDR2 SNEGSKA (reference sequence). This CDR3 has 14 residues. The junction had 7 bases not matched to a gene; V was cut back by 0 bases and J by 9 bases. DNA of the CDR3: TGCAGTGCTAGAGAGACAGGGGGTGTTGTCACGCAGTATTTT. Translating gives CSARETGGVVTQYF.

This chain connects TRBV12-3 or TRBV12-4 to TRBJ2-2; possibly TRBD1 or TRBD2 for D (5 bases each). The CDR3 is made up of 15 amino acids. V gave up 6 bases and J gave up 1 base, with 12 bases separating them. CDR3: CASRIRDGNTGELFF. DNA for the CDR3: TGTGCCAGCAGGATCCGGGACGGGAACACCGGGGAGCTGTTTTTT.

This clonotype was seen many times. The V and J genes are TRBV28 and TRBJ1-1; TRBD1 might be the D (6 bases). The CDR3 sequence is 14 residues long. Trimming pared 5 bases from V and 5 bases from J, leaving 15 bases between. The germline CDR1 and CDR2 sequences are MDHEN and SYDVKM. CDR3 in amino acids: CASSPRGPWTEAFF. CDR3 nucleotides: TGTGCCAGCAGTCCCAGGGGACCCTGGACTGAAGCTTTCTTT.

This clonotype was counted a few times. The chain links TRBV15 to TRBJ1-6; D perhaps matches TRBD1 (5 bases). The CDR3 sequence is 17 residues long. The germline gives CDR1 LNHNV, CDR2 YYDKDF (reference sequence). The V gene lost 1 base and the J gene lost 7 bases, with 17 bases spanning the gap. Here the CDR3 reads CATSRVGDGPENSPLHF. In nucleotides, the CDR3 is TGTGCCACCAGCAGAGTCGGGGACGGCCCGGAGAATTCACCCCTCCACTTT.

This clonotype was recorded at least ten times. The rearrangement joins TRBV11-2 to TRBJ2-5; 14 nucleotides align to TRBD2. J was trimmed by 4 bases and V by 5 bases; bases with no gene match: 6. Germline V gene data show CDR1 as SGHAT and CDR2 as FQNNGV. This CDR3 region has 16 residues. CDR3 DNA: TGTGCCAGCAGCCGACTAGCGGGGGGGCGCGGAGAGACCCAGTACTTC. Its protein product is CASSRLAGGRGETQYF.

The chain couples TRBV5-5 to TRBJ1-2; possibly TRBD1 for D (5 bases). This CDR3 is 14 amino acids long. Germline V gene lookup returns CDR1 SGHKS and CDR2 YYEKEE (reference sequence). V was trimmed by 5 bases and J by 8 bases, leaving 19 bases between them. The CDR3 nucleotides read TGTGCCAGCAGATCCCTGCGGGGGAAGGGGGGCTACACCTTC. Translated, it gives CASRSLRGKGGYTF. Full variable domain (outside the CDR3, taken from reference TRBV5-5 and TRBJ1-2): DAGVTQSPTHLIKTRGQQVTLRCSPISGHKSVSWYQQVLGQGPQFIFQYYEKEERGRGNFPDRFSARQFPNYSSELNVNALLLGDSALYLCASRSLRGKGGYTFGSGTRLTVV.

This clonotype was observed many times. The CDR3: CASSLWGENTEAFF. CDR3 in DNA: TGCGCCAGCAGCTTGTGGGGAGAGAACACTGAAGCTTTCTTT. The V and J genes are TRBV5-1 and TRBJ1-1, with D unclear. The CDR3 is 14 residues long. The V gene lost 1 base and the J gene lost 1 base, with 8 bases spanning the gap. Germline V gene sequence: CDR1 SGHRS, CDR2 YFSETQ.

Many counts were recorded for this clonotype. The chain recombines TRBV7-8 with TRBJ1-2; D perhaps matches TRBD1 (6 bases). V was trimmed by 1 base and J by 8 bases, leaving 11 bases between them. The CDR3 is 13 residues long. Germline assignment: CDR1 SGHVS and CDR2 FQNEAQ. CDR3 DNA: TGTGCCAGCAGCTTAGACCAGGGGAGGGGCTACACCTTC. Amino acid sequence: CASSLDQGRGYTF.

This clonotype occurred many times. CDR3 region: CASSPGQRGFPNYGYTF. The CDR3 DNA is TGTGCCAGCAGCCCGGGACAGAGGGGGTTCCCTAACTATGGCTACACCTTC. The chain carries TRBV12-3 or TRBV12-4 and TRBJ1-2, with TRBD1 matching 7 bases. V lost 6 bases and J lost 0; bases outside the gene matches: 13. This CDR3 contains 17 residues.